Listed below are T cell receptor beta chains from one sample, sequenced in a study of T cell repertoires in cytomegalovirus infection. Their recognized antigens are unknown. Each CDR3 protein is one row after TCRdb ran MiXCR on the reads. The table has 900,000 to 950,000 distinct CDR3 sequences, 30% to 40% seen once. The sample in question was cultured CD8+ T cells from PBMCs, obtained from culture after CMV antigen stimulation. Receptors originate from a human donor in good health (CMV status not recorded). Some clones in this sample may be carry-over from other donors' samples. Each CDR3 is given with its conserved first and last residue. A D gene is named only where the DNA matches it firmly. Size tells how often a clone was seen (once, few, many) or the class of an expanded clone, and some rows leave it out.

size	J	V	D	CDR3	DNA
few	TRBJ1-1	TRBV7-9	-	CASSFPDRTEAFF	TGTGCCAGCAGCTTCCCGGACAGAACTGAAGCTTTCTTT
-	TRBJ2-2	TRBV7-9	-	CASSPASEIRTGELFF	TGTGCCAGCAGCCCCGCTAGCGAAATTAGAACCGGGGAGCTGTTTTTT
once	TRBJ2-3	TRBV7-4	-	CANSKAADPWDTQYF	TGTGCCAACAGCAAGGCAGCGGACCCTTGGGATACGCAGTATTTT
many	TRBJ2-6	TRBV12-3/TRBV12-4	TRBD2	CASSFGPGGRRKSSGANVLTF	TGTGCCAGCAGTTTTGGTCCGGGAGGTAGAAGAAAATCCTCTGGGGCCAACGTCCTGACTTTC
-	TRBJ2-1	TRBV7-9	-	CASSLSESGDGRRDEQFF	TGTGCCAGCAGCTTATCCGAGTCCGGCGACGGCCGTAGGGATGAGCAGTTCTTC
-	TRBJ2-2	TRBV7-8	TRBD1	CASSIQGATTGELFF	TGTGCCAGCAGCATACAGGGGGCTACTACCGGGGAGCTGTTTTTT
-	TRBJ1-2	TRBV6-2/TRBV6-3	-	CASTIGHGGTYGYTF	TGTGCCAGCACCATAGGACACGGAGGAACCTATGGCTACACCTTC
few	TRBJ2-3	TRBV6-5	-	CASSSSPSTDTQYF	TGTGCCAGCAGTTCATCCCCAAGCACAGATACGCAGTATTTT
-	TRBJ1-2	TRBV6-5	-	CASSYSGLYGYTF	TGTGCCAGCAGTTACTCCGGGCTCTATGGCTACACCTTC
few	TRBJ1-1	TRBV19	-	CASSIGKLGAFTEAFF	TGTGCCAGTAGTATAGGGAAATTGGGGGCATTCACTGAAGCTTTCTTT
-	TRBJ2-7	TRBV2	TRBD1	CASSLTGGLEQYF	TGTGCCAGCAGTTTGACAGGGGGCCTCGAGCAGTACTTC
few	TRBJ2-1	TRBV6-2/TRBV6-3	TRBD2	CASSYGPQASGGFRGNEQFF	TGTGCCAGCAGTTACGGCCCTCAGGCTAGCGGGGGGTTTAGGGGGAATGAGCAGTTCTTC
many	TRBJ2-1	TRBV7-2	-	CASSTDSLDNEQFF	TGTGCCAGCAGCACAGACAGCCTTGACAATGAGCAGTTCTTC
many	TRBJ1-5	TRBV7-9	-	CASSLRTEQPQHF	TGTGCCAGCAGCTTAAGGACAGAACAGCCCCAGCATTTT
-	TRBJ2-1	TRBV15	-	CATSREPASEQFF	TGTGCCACCAGCAGAGAACCGGCGTCTGAGCAGTTCTTC
few	TRBJ1-6	TRBV19	-	CASSPRNSPLHF	TGTGCCAGTAGTCCCAGGAATTCACCCCTCCACTTT
-	TRBJ1-1	TRBV4-1	-	CASSQVVREGAFF	TGCGCCAGCAGCCAAGTCGTCAGGGAGGGAGCTTTCTTT
-	TRBJ1-4	TRBV7-9	-	CASSLGSATNEKLFF	TGTGCCAGCAGCCTCGGGAGTGCAACTAATGAAAAACTGTTTTTT
-	TRBJ1-1	TRBV5-6	-	CASSSGLGGSTEAFF	TGTGCCAGCAGCTCTGGGCTTGGGGGGAGCACTGAAGCTTTCTTT
-	TRBJ2-1	TRBV20-1	-	CSARDPGSTSGQFF	TGCAGTGCTAGAGACCCCGGGTCTACAAGTGGGCAGTTCTTC
-	TRBJ2-5	TRBV6-2/TRBV6-3	-	CASSPRRTALQETQYF	TGTGCCAGCAGTCCCCGACGGACAGCTCTACAAGAGACCCAGTACTTC
-	TRBJ2-7	TRBV5-1	-	CASSGGTDFSGYEQYF	TGCGCCAGCAGCGGGGGAACGGACTTTTCTGGCTACGAGCAGTACTTC
few	TRBJ2-5	TRBV7-9	-	CASSSKTGIQETQYF	TGTGCCAGCAGCAGCAAAACGGGGATTCAAGAGACCCAGTACTTC
-	TRBJ2-3	TRBV2	-	CASTPRGRSTDTQYF	TGTGCCAGCACCCCGCGGGGCCGCAGCACAGATACGCAGTATTTT
many	TRBJ1-5	TRBV12-3/TRBV12-4	-	CASSLAPGGGPQHF	TGTGCCAGCAGTTTAGCGCCCGGGGGGGGGCCCCAGCATTTT
few	TRBJ1-1	TRBV6-1	-	CASSELGYTEAFF	TGTGCCAGCAGTGAATTGGGTTACACTGAAGCTTTCTTT
-	TRBJ1-4	TRBV23-1	-	CASSQPTGTPDLATNEKLFF	TGCGCCAGCAGTCAACCCACCGGGACACCAGACCTTGCAACTAATGAAAAACTGTTTTTT
few	TRBJ1-6	TRBV6-1	-	CASSEADYNSPLHF	TGTGCCAGCAGTGAAGCAGACTATAATTCACCCCTCCACTTT
-	TRBJ2-5	TRBV5-1	-	CASSLDWGYTAETQYF	TGCGCCAGCAGCTTGGATTGGGGGTACACAGCAGAGACCCAGTACTTC
once	TRBJ2-7	TRBV2	-	CASIGDEQYF	TGTGCCAGCATAGGGGACGAGCAGTACTTC
-	TRBJ2-2	TRBV3-1	-	CASSQDHNTGELFF	TGTGCCAGCAGCCAAGACCATAACACCGGGGAGCTGTTTTTT
-	TRBJ2-1	TRBV4-3	-	CASSHNPRDSGVYNEQFF	TGCGCCAGCAGCCATAACCCCAGGGACTCCGGGGTTTACAATGAGCAGTTCTTC
-	TRBJ1-4	TRBV7-9	-	CASSFVAPNEKLFF	TGTGCCAGCAGTTTTGTGGCCCCTAATGAAAAACTGTTTTTT
few	TRBJ1-3	TRBV19	-	CASSSGGYGNTIYF	TGTGCCAGTTCTTCCGGGGGGTACGGAAACACCATATATTTT
many	TRBJ1-1	TRBV6-1	-	CASSVAAYSLGMNTEAFF	TGTGCCAGCAGTGTGGCCGCCTACAGCTTGGGGATGAACACTGAAGCTTTCTTT
-	TRBJ1-5	TRBV6-2/TRBV6-3	TRBD1	CASSYLARQGTSMSQHF	TGTGCCAGCAGTTACCTCGCGCGACAGGGGACAAGTATGTCCCAGCATTTT
-	TRBJ1-2	TRBV12-5	-	CASGPLSGGAANYGYTF	TGTGCTAGTGGTCCCTTGTCAGGAGGGGCCGCTAACTATGGCTACACCTTC
few	TRBJ2-5	TRBV7-6	TRBD1	CASSLGGRGKTQYF	TGTGCCAGCAGCTTAGGAGGCAGGGGGAAGACCCAGTACTTC
-	TRBJ2-2	TRBV27	TRBD1	CASTSDRGHTGELFF	TGTGCCAGCACGTCGGACAGGGGGCACACTGGGGAGCTGTTTTTT
-	TRBJ1-1	TRBV24-1	TRBD1	CATSDSTGVRMSNTEAFF	TGTGCCACCAGTGATAGTACAGGGGTCAGGATGTCGAACACTGAAGCTTTCTTT
many	TRBJ2-3	TRBV7-6	-	CASSFGGDRWGTDTQYF	TGTGCCAGCAGCTTTGGGGGGGACAGGTGGGGCACAGATACGCAGTATTTT
-	TRBJ1-2	TRBV7-9	-	CASSFLSPSVQRNYGYTF	TGTGCCAGCAGCTTTCTCTCCCCCTCCGTACAGAGAAACTATGGCTACACCTTC
-	TRBJ1-1	TRBV6-5	TRBD1	CASSYSPTGTNTEAFF	TGTGCCAGCAGTTACTCGCCGACAGGGACGAACACTGAAGCTTTCTTT
-	TRBJ1-5	TRBV19	-	CASSIDGSSHHQPQHF	TGTGCCAGTAGTATCGATGGCAGTTCACATCATCAGCCCCAGCATTTT
-	TRBJ1-2	TRBV10-3	-	CAISELGAVYGYTF	TGTGCCATCAGTGAGTTGGGGGCCGTCTATGGCTACACCTTC
-	TRBJ2-3	TRBV25-1	-	CASRILSTDTQYF	TGTGCCAGCAGGATACTTAGCACAGATACGCAGTATTTT
few	TRBJ1-1	TRBV12-3/TRBV12-4	-	CASRHQGGSMNTEAFF	TGTGCCAGCAGGCATCAAGGGGGGTCGATGAACACTGAAGCTTTCTTT
-	TRBJ2-5	TRBV27	TRBD2	CASSLAPMGGETQYF	TGTGCCAGCAGTCTCGCCCCTATGGGGGGGGAGACCCAGTACTTC
few	TRBJ2-1	TRBV4-3	-	CASSPGEGAWDGNEQFF	TGCGCCAGCAGCCCCGGGGAGGGGGCGTGGGACGGCAATGAGCAGTTCTTC
many	TRBJ2-3	TRBV7-6	-	CASSLRTGPSTDTQYF	TGTGCCAGCAGCTTGCGGACGGGACCCAGCACAGATACGCAGTATTTT